The 11 T cell receptor beta chains below come from one sample, sequenced in a study of cytomegalovirus exposure and HLA in healthy donors (dated by TCRdb to 2015 to 2018). Libraries came from the immunoSEQ multiplex PCR assay. A mixture of 60 forward primers for TCR Vbeta segments and 13 reverse primers for TCR Jbeta segments was used in the multiplex PCR. What TCRdb holds here is the immuneACCESS table cut down to in-frame rearrangements. Part of the clones is not present; checked against another copy, under half of the missing clones reflect an unresolved V gene, and the others are unexplained. A total of under 250,000 clones appear in this sample, roughly 80% of them only once. Less than 3.5% of the sample comes from the top ten. The source material was PBMCs. The source is a woman aged 25-40 years in good health and CMV-seronegative.

The sample holds one count of this clone. This chain joins TRBV6-5 and TRBJ2-5, with D possibly matching TRBD1 (6 bases). The DNA end is more similar to TRBJ2-7, so the J call may be wrong. The V gene's germline CDR1 is MNHEY and CDR2 SVGAGI. The CDR3 has 15 amino acids. DNA for the CDR3: TGTGCCAGCAGCCAGGGACCCGAGGGGGTGTACGAGCAGTACTTC. Translating gives CASSQGPEGVYEQYF.

This sequence joins TRBV7-3 and TRBJ2-2; perhaps TRBD1 as D (6 bases). The CDR3 runs to 13 residues. Trimming shortened V by 5 bases and J by 7 bases, and 11 bases separated the two germline ends. CDR1 SGHTA and CDR2 FQGTGA come from the germline V gene. This CDR3 is CASSQGGLGELFF. In DNA, the CDR3 is TGTGCCAGCAGCCAAGGGGGTCTCGGGGAGCTGTTTTTT.

The genes are TRBV5-1 and TRBJ2-5; 13 bases agree with TRBD2. V dropped 3 bases and J dropped 1; count of bases not matched to a gene: 3. Germline assignment: CDR1 SGHRS and CDR2 YFSETQ. The CDR3 is 16 amino acids. The CDR3 nucleotides are TGCGCCAGCAGCTGGGGACTAGCGGGACTCCAAGAGACCCAGTACTTC. Its protein product is CASSWGLAGLQETQYF.

This chain links TRBV25-1 with TRBJ2-1; 7 nucleotides agree with TRBD1. The CDR3 has 13 amino acids. Germline values: CDR1 MGHDK, CDR2 SYGVNS. The V and J ends lost 4 bases and 3 bases, in that order; junction bases with no gene match: 0. CDR3 DNA: TGTGCCAGCAGTGGGGACAGCTACAATGAGCAGTTCTTC. It encodes CASSGDSYNEQFF.

The chain links TRBV10-3 to TRBJ1-2; D unclear. V was cut by 6 bases and J by 4 bases, with 18 bases left in between. The CDR3 is 15 residues long. Germline lookup yields CDR1 ENHRY and CDR2 SYGVKD. Here the CDR3 reads CAISASGQAVYGYTF. The DNA for the CDR3 is TGTGCCATCAGCGCGAGCGGTCAGGCTGTCTATGGCTACACCTTC.

The V gene is TRBV27, the J gene TRBJ1-4; TRBD1 agrees at 7 bases. Per the germline V gene, CDR1 is MNHEY and CDR2 is SMNVEV (reference sequence). The CDR3 consists of 18 residues. V gave up 2 bases and J gave up 0 bases; unmatched junction bases: 9. The CDR3: CASSLLGTELATNEKLFF. For the CDR3, the DNA is TGTGCCAGCAGTTTACTTGGGACAGAACTTGCAACTAATGAAAAACTGTTTTTT.

The CDR3 DNA follows: TGTGCCAGCAGCTTAGGGTCCAGAGGATCTTACAATGAGCAGTTCTTC. It is translated as CASSLGSRGSYNEQFF. The chain uses TRBV7-9 and TRBJ2-1; D call uncertain. The CDR3 is 16 amino acids. Deletions cut 1 base from V and 4 bases from J, with 14 bases between. The germline V gene encodes CDR1 SEHNR and CDR2 FQNEAQ (reference sequence).

This clone came up a few times. The rearrangement links TRBV5-1 to TRBJ2-7; D is perhaps TRBD2 (5 bases). The germline V and J ends were trimmed by 0 bases and 3 bases, with 19 bases remaining between them. CDR3 length: 17 amino acids. Germline values: CDR1 SGHRS, CDR2 YFSETQ. CDR3 in DNA: TGCGCCAGCAGCTTGGGAGGACTTAGGGATCGGGGCTACGAGCAGTACTTC. Its translation: CASSLGGLRDRGYEQYF. The full variable domain, in which reference TRBV5-1 and TRBJ2-7 provide the parts outside the CDR3, is KAGVTQTPRYLIKTRGQQVTLSCSPISGHRSVSWYQQTPGQGLQFLFEYFSETQRNKGNFPGRFSGRQFSNSRSEMNVSTLELGDSALYLCASSLGGLRDRGYEQYFGPGTRLTVT.

The CDR3 region is CASSSLGTAGTEAFF. The DNA of the CDR3 is TGTGCCAGCTCATCCCTCGGGACAGCTGGAACTGAAGCTTTCTTT. This chain uses TRBV18 with TRBJ1-1; TRBD1 aligns across 7 bases. Germline CDR1 is KGHSH and CDR2 is LQKENI. V trimming: 5 bases; J trimming: 5 bases; junction bases outside the gene matches: 11. This CDR3 is 15 amino acids long.

The V gene is TRBV7-9, the J gene TRBJ2-7; the D is unclear. V was pared by 5 bases and J by 6 bases, with 8 bases between. The CDR3 runs to 11 residues. Germline CDR1 reads SEHNR; CDR2 reads FQNEAQ (reference sequence). CDR3 amino acids: CASSERSEQYF. The CDR3 DNA sequence: TGTGCCAGCAGCGAGAGAAGCGAGCAGTACTTC.

This chain connects TRBV4-2 to TRBJ2-3, with 11 bases lining up with TRBD2. V shed 2 bases, J shed 0 bases, and the junction held 13 bases outside the gene matches. In germline, CDR1 is LGHNA, CDR2 YNFKEQ. The CDR3 contains 20 residues. CDR3 in amino acids: CASSQLTSGGSWGSTDTQYF. The CDR3 nucleotides read TGTGCCAGCAGCCAACTTACTAGCGGGGGATCATGGGGTAGCACAGATACGCAGTATTTT.